The 25 T cell receptor beta chains reported below all come from one sample, sequenced in a study of shared clonotypes between healthy human individuals. Profiled with immunoSEQ multiplex PCR; TCRdb holds only in-frame clones, not every one. Of some 500,000 clones detected, almost 97% appear once; the ten largest clones hold approximately 0.06%. The sequenced sample was naive CD4+ T cells sorted from blood. This sample's subset: CD45RA+ positively selected. These receptors originate from a woman in her 30s in good health.

The chain couples TRBV28 to TRBJ1-5, with D maybe TRBD1 (6 bases). CDR3 length: 15 residues. The ends were cut back, 6 bases at V and 7 bases at J, with 19 bases in the middle. Germline assignment: CDR1 MDHEN and CDR2 SYDVKM. For the CDR3, the DNA is TGTGCCAGCAGCCTCGGTCGGCAGGGGCGGCAGCCCCAGCATTTT. The encoded protein is CASSLGRQGRQPQHF. The full variable domain, in which reference TRBV28 and TRBJ1-5 provide the parts outside the CDR3, is DVKVTQSSRYLVKRTGEKVFLECVQDMDHENMFWYRQDPGLGLRLIYFSYDVKMKEKGDIPEGYSVSREKKERFSLILESASTNQTSMYLCASSLGRQGRQPQHFGDGTRLSIL.

The V call is TRBV5-4, the J call TRBJ2-3, with 9 bases identical to TRBD2. The CDR3 runs 15 residues. Germline V CDR1 and CDR2: SGHNT, YYREEE (reference sequence). With V trimmed by 2 bases and J by 3 bases, 4 bases remained unmatched. The chain's CDR3 is CASSFRLAETDTQYF. The CDR3 coding sequence is TGTGCCAGCAGCTTCAGACTAGCGGAAACAGATACGCAGTATTTT.

The gene calls are TRBV18 and TRBJ2-3; 10 nucleotides align to TRBD1. V gave up 0 bases and J gave up 4 bases; unmatched junction bases: 1. CDR1 and CDR2 from the germline V gene are KGHSH and LQKENI. This CDR3 region has 15 residues. CDR3 nucleotide sequence: TGTGCCAGCTCACCACCGGGACAGGGGTCAGATACGCAGTATTTT. Its protein is CASSPPGQGSDTQYF.

V and J are TRBV28 and TRBJ1-3; weak D call: TRBD1 (5 bases). The CDR3 has 15 amino acids. Germline CDR1 reads MDHEN; CDR2 reads SYDVKM. V lost 3 bases and J 0 bases, leaving 9 bases between the germline ends. The CDR3 spells CASSFGGDSGNTIYF. In nucleotides, the CDR3 is TGTGCCAGCAGTTTCGGGGGGGACTCTGGAAACACCATATATTTT.

The chain is built from TRBV2 and TRBJ1-4; a possible D gene is TRBD1 (5 bases). The CDR3 length is 14 residues. The germline gives CDR1 SNHLY, CDR2 FYNNEI. Trimming shortened V by 4 bases and J by 13 bases, and 19 bases separated the two germline ends. Written as DNA, the CDR3 is TGTGCCAGCAGTGGCGGGACCGCCTTGGAACGACTGTTTTTT. Its translation: CASSGGTALERLFF.

The J gene is TRBJ1-1, the V gene TRBV2, with D possibly matching TRBD1 (6 bases). This CDR3 region has 15 residues. V gave up 3 bases and J gave up 0 bases, with 11 bases separating them. Germline lookup yields CDR1 SNHLY and CDR2 FYNNEI. The CDR3 is CASSEHRTVNTEAFF. The CDR3 nucleotides are TGTGCCAGCAGTGAGCACCGGACAGTGAACACTGAAGCTTTCTTT.

The CDR3 region is CSARRKTSTDTQYF. As DNA, the CDR3 is TGCAGCGCCCGGAGAAAGACTAGCACAGATACGCAGTATTTT. The genes are TRBV29-1 and TRBJ2-3, with unresolved D. The germline V and J ends were trimmed by 7 bases and 0 bases, with 14 bases remaining between them. Germline assignment: CDR1 SQVTM and CDR2 ANQGSEA. The CDR3 is 14 residues long.

In its sample, this clone was seen once. The chain links TRBV28 to TRBJ1-2; D may be TRBD1 (6 bases). The length of the CDR3 is 11 residues. Germline V CDR1 and CDR2: MDHEN, SYDVKM. V was cut by 8 bases and J by 4 bases, with 8 bases left in between. This CDR3 reads CASRQAYGYTF. CDR3 sequence (DNA): TGTGCCAGCCGACAGGCCTATGGCTACACCTTC.

This chain joins TRBV21-1 and TRBJ2-1. TRBV21-1 is described as a pseudogene. This CDR3 contains 16 residues. CDR3 amino acids: CASSSAGGAPGNEQFF. The DNA for the CDR3 is TGTGCCAGCAGCAGCGCAGGGGGGGCGCCTGGCAATGAGCAGTTCTTC.

The CDR3 DNA is TGTGCCAGCAAAATCCCGGGGGTCCATGGCTACACCTTC. It translates to CASKIPGVHGYTF. The chain recombines TRBV28 with TRBJ1-2, with D tentatively TRBD1 (5 bases). The germline V gene has CDR1 MDHEN and CDR2 SYDVKM. The CDR3 extends over 13 amino acids. Between the trimmed V and J ends, which lost 7 bases and 6 bases, there was a span of 15 bases.

The rearrangement joins TRBV4-1 to TRBJ1-2; D remains unclear. V was clipped by 2 bases and J by 0 bases, with 10 bases between them. Germline V CDR1 and CDR2: MGHRA, YSYEKL. This CDR3 comprises 15 residues. CDR3 nucleotide sequence: TGCGCCAGCAGCCAAACGGGGATCCCTAACTATGGCTACACCTTC. Protein product: CASSQTGIPNYGYTF.

The gene calls are TRBV6-1 and TRBJ2-1, with D perhaps TRBD2 (7 bases). V shed 7 bases and J shed 12 bases, with 19 bases lying between them. Germline V gene data show CDR1 as MNHNS and CDR2 as SASEGT. The length of the CDR3 is 13 residues. CDR3: CASTLRGGRMQFF. CDR3 nucleotides: TGTGCCAGCACCCTGAGGGGGGGTAGGATGCAGTTCTTC.

V usage is TRBV10-2 and J usage is TRBJ2-7; maybe TRBD2 (5 bases). From germline, CDR1 is WSHSY and CDR2 SAAADI. With 4 bases removed from V and 3 bases from J, the gap between germline ends came to 16 bases. This CDR3 has 15 amino acids. CDR3 DNA: TGCGCCAGCAGTGGGACTTACCCTCGGGGCTACGAGCAGTACTTC. Encoded protein: CASSGTYPRGYEQYF.

CDR3 sequence reads: CASSRSRGEVDEQFF. CDR3 nucleotide sequence: TGTGCCAGCAGCCGATCGCGGGGAGAGGTGGATGAGCAGTTCTTC. V gene TRBV7-3 combines with J gene TRBJ2-1; D possibly corresponds to TRBD2 (6 bases). Germline CDR1 is SGHTA and CDR2 is FQGTGA. Trimming took off 5 bases at V and 8 bases at J, with 19 bases between the two ends. The CDR3 contains 15 residues.

CDR3 protein: CASSYSRRGGYEQYF. Written as DNA, the CDR3 is TGTGCCAGCAGTTACTCTAGGAGGGGAGGGTACGAGCAGTACTTC. V gene TRBV6-5 combines with J gene TRBJ2-7; 7 nucleotides agree with TRBD2. After removal of 0 bases from V and 4 bases from J, the junction contained 6 bases not matched to a gene. Germline V gene lookup returns CDR1 MNHEY and CDR2 SVGAGI. This CDR3 has 15 amino acids.

V and J are TRBV19 and TRBJ2-1; D is perhaps TRBD2 (5 bases). Trimming cost V 2 bases and J 9 bases, with 8 bases left between them. Per the germline V gene, CDR1 is LNHDA and CDR2 is SQIVND (reference sequence). The CDR3 sequence is 12 residues long. CDR3 in DNA: TGTGCCAGTAGTATATTGGGGAGTGAGCAGTTCTTC. Translating gives CASSILGSEQFF.

CDR3 sequence reads: CASSRSGVTEAFF. As DNA, the CDR3 is TGTGCCAGCAGCCGATCAGGGGTGACTGAAGCTTTCTTT. J is TRBJ1-1 and V is TRBV6-5; the D gene is possibly TRBD1 (6 bases). V lost 6 bases, J lost 5 bases, and 13 bases lay in between. The CDR3 loop spans 13 amino acids. CDR1 is MNHEY, CDR2 SVGAGI, per germline.

The chain carries TRBV7-8 and TRBJ2-1; 7 positions match TRBD1. Germline values: CDR1 SGHVS, CDR2 FQNEAQ. The CDR3 is made up of 15 amino acids. Losses at the gene ends were 5 bases for V and 1 base for J; bases not matched to a gene: 5. CDR3 residues: CASSIRQGSYNEQFF. In DNA form, the CDR3 reads TGTGCCAGCAGCATCAGACAGGGATCCTACAATGAGCAGTTCTTC.

The gene calls are TRBV6-6 and TRBJ1-5, with 8 bases identical to TRBD1. J was trimmed by 6 bases and V by 5 bases; bases with no gene match: 12. The CDR3 is made up of 16 amino acids. CDR1 and CDR2 (germline): MNHNY, SVGAGI (reference sequence). CDR3 nucleotides: TGTGCCAGCAGTATAATGAGGACAGGGAGCGGTCAGCCCCAGCATTTT. Its translation: CASSIMRTGSGQPQHF.

The chain recombines TRBV5-1 with TRBJ1-3, with D uncertain. The V gene lost 4 bases and the J gene lost 0 bases, with 11 bases spanning the gap. The CDR3 has 15 residues. The germline V gene has CDR1 SGHRS and CDR2 YFSETQ. In DNA, the CDR3 is TGCGCCAGCAGCAACTCAGCCAACTCTGGAAACACCATATATTTT. As protein: CASSNSANSGNTIYF.

The V and J genes are TRBV2 and TRBJ2-7; 12 positions agree with TRBD1. The CDR3 has 13 amino acids. V was clipped by 7 bases and J by 6 bases; unmatched bases: 4. CDR1 and CDR2 (germline): SNHLY, FYNNEI. In DNA, the CDR3 is TGTGCCAGCAAGGGACAGGGGGCTTTCGAGCAGTACTTC. This translates into CASKGQGAFEQYF.

This chain uses TRBV28 with TRBJ1-1, with 10 bases aligning to TRBD1. CDR1 and CDR2 (germline): MDHEN, SYDVKM. V lost 3 bases and J lost 6; bases outside the gene matches: 13. This CDR3 has 17 amino acids. DNA of the CDR3: TGTGCCAGCAGTTTCCGCCCGGGACAGGGGATTTTCGCTGAAGCTTTCTTT. Encoded protein: CASSFRPGQGIFAEAFF.

The chain carries TRBV5-8 and TRBJ2-5; 12 bases line up with TRBD2. The DNA matches TRBJ2-7 better at its end, which makes the J call doubtful. Germline V lookup: CDR1 SGHTS, CDR2 YDEGEE. The CDR3 has 15 residues. Written as DNA, the CDR3 is TGTGCCAGCAGCCCACTAGCGGGAGGAACCTACGAGCAGTACTTC. The encoded protein is CASSPLAGGTYEQYF.

The chain joins TRBV28 to TRBJ2-1, with TRBD2 matching over 9 bases. Trimming at V came to 3 bases and at J to 6 bases, leaving 9 bases not matched to a gene. Germline values: CDR1 MDHEN, CDR2 SYDVKM. The CDR3 is 16 amino acids. CDR3 protein: CASSLKVIAGANEQFF. In nucleotides, the CDR3 is TGTGCCAGCAGTTTGAAGGTGATAGCGGGGGCCAATGAGCAGTTCTTC.

V is TRBV12-2 and J is TRBJ2-5; the table names TRBD1, a call not compared with the DNA. The assigned J gene may be wrong: the sequence end matches TRBJ2-7 better. TRBV12-2 has pseudogene status. This CDR3 region has 14 residues. CDR3 nucleotides: TGTGCAAGTCGCGGGGACAGGCTCTCCTACGAGCAGTACTTC. Protein sequence: CASRGDRLSYEQYF.